These 21 T cell receptor beta chains came from one sample sequenced in a study of T cell repertoires in cytomegalovirus infection (dated by TCRdb to the late 2010s). The instrument was an Illumina HiSeq 1500. TCRdb reprocessed the public reads (quality trimming at Q25 with fastp, clone calling with MiXCR) and kept in-frame beta chains. Rows with one shared CDR3 protein collapse into an entry with the most common genes and DNA. In all, the sample holds around 120,000 distinct CDR3 sequences, and more than 20% of those were seen once. The ten most abundant clones make up about a third of the sample. No antigen has been identified for these receptors. Sequenced sample: PBMCs, sequenced either directly or after in vitro stimulation (not recorded which). These receptors originate from a human donor in good health (CMV status not recorded). Some clones in this sample may be carry-over from other donors' samples.

Ten or more counts support this clonotype. The gene calls are TRBV7-9 and TRBJ1-1; 9 bases are shared with TRBD1. Germline V gives CDR1 SEHNR, CDR2 FQNEAQ (reference sequence). CDR3 size: 16 residues. J lost 4 bases, V lost 4 bases, and 10 bases had no gene match. CDR3: CASSSHRGRIGTEAFF. Here the CDR3 DNA reads TGTGCCAGCAGCTCTCACAGGGGGCGCATAGGCACTGAAGCTTTCTTT.

The chain combines TRBV29-1 with TRBJ1-4, with TRBD1 matching over 7 bases. V shed 4 bases and J 0 bases; nucleotides not matched to a gene: 11. This CDR3 is built from 17 residues. Germline values: CDR1 SQVTM, CDR2 ANQGSEA. CDR3 DNA: TGCAGCGTTGGAGACAGGGCCCTTCTTGCAACTAATGAAAAACTGTTTTTT. This translates into CSVGDRALLATNEKLFF.

This clonotype has just a few counts. V gene TRBV27 combines with J gene TRBJ1-1; 8 positions agree with TRBD1. The trim removed 6 bases at V and 4 bases at J, leaving 7 bases unmatched. Germline loops: CDR1 MNHEY, CDR2 SMNVEV (reference sequence). The CDR3 covers 14 residues. CDR3 sequence: CASSAGGLSTEAFF. The CDR3 nucleotides are TGTGCCAGCAGCGCAGGGGGCTTGAGCACTGAAGCTTTCTTT.

This chain joins TRBV27 and TRBJ1-1; 8 bases fit TRBD1. Per germline, CDR1 MNHEY and CDR2 SMNVEV (reference sequence). With 4 bases clipped from V and 11 bases from J, the junction kept 12 bases outside the gene matches. The CDR3 is 14 amino acids. CDR3 sequence: CASSSNSGGIEAFF. As DNA, the CDR3 is TGTGCCAGCAGTTCCAACTCAGGGGGCATTGAGGCTTTCTTT.

This clonotype showed up many times. This chain joins TRBV7-9 and TRBJ1-2; a possible D gene is TRBD1 (5 bases). This CDR3 is built from 14 residues. V was pared by 3 bases and J by 2 bases, with 10 bases between. Germline V gene lookup returns CDR1 SEHNR and CDR2 FQNEAQ (reference sequence). The CDR3 nucleotides are TGTGCCAGCAGCTTTTCCGGGACCAACTATGGCTACACCTTC. Its protein product is CASSFSGTNYGYTF.

The genes are TRBV20-1 and TRBJ1-6; D gene uncertain. This CDR3 has 17 amino acids. Trimming removed 3 bases from V and 0 bases from J, with 15 bases in between. Germline CDR1 reads DFQATT; CDR2 reads SNEGSKA (reference sequence). The CDR3 sequence is CSASAGGLSSYNSPLHF. Here the CDR3 DNA reads TGCAGTGCTAGTGCGGGAGGGCTTAGCTCCTATAATTCACCCCTCCACTTT.

This clonotype was observed at least ten times. The chain recombines TRBV7-2 with TRBJ2-5, with TRBD2 identical over 7 bases. The germline V gene has CDR1 SGHTA and CDR2 FQGNSA. The CDR3 covers 15 residues. Trimming cost V 5 bases and J 0 bases; bases outside gene matches: 6. The CDR3 nucleotides read TGTGCCAGCAGCGTACTAGCGATATACCAAGAGACCCAGTACTTC. This translates into CASSVLAIYQETQYF.

The J gene is TRBJ2-2, the V gene TRBV11-2; no firm D call. CDR1 SGHAT and CDR2 FQNNGV come from the germline V gene. The CDR3 is 14 residues long. V was cut by 3 bases and J by 1 base, with 6 bases left in between. CDR3 in DNA: TGTGCCAGCAGCTTTGACGTGAACACCGGGGAGCTGTTTTTT. Its translation: CASSFDVNTGELFF.

The rearrangement joins TRBV19 to TRBJ2-5; maybe TRBD2 (6 bases). Germline CDR1 is LNHDA and CDR2 is SQIVND (reference sequence). Trimming removed 4 bases at V and 2 bases at J, with 14 bases between. The CDR3 runs to 15 residues. The CDR3 bases are TGTGCCAGTAGTACGACAACTAGCAGACAAGAGACCCAGTACTTC. Its translation: CASSTTTSRQETQYF.

This clonotype showed up just once. J is TRBJ2-1 and V is TRBV4-1; 11 bases line up with TRBD2. Germline loops: CDR1 MGHRA, CDR2 YSYEKL. V was clipped by 1 base and J by 3 bases; unmatched bases: 11. This CDR3 comprises 19 residues. As DNA, the CDR3 is TGCGCCAGCAGCCAAGGGGGCCCCTGGGGACTAGCGGACTACAATGAGCAGTTCTTC. Translation gives CASSQGGPWGLADYNEQFF.

The CDR3 here is CASSFPRGEYYNEQFF. The DNA of the CDR3 is TGTGCCAGCAGCTTTCCTCGGGGGGAGTACTACAATGAGCAGTTCTTC. The chain combines TRBV7-4 with TRBJ2-1; 7 bases map to TRBD2. The CDR3 spans 16 residues. Trimming took 3 bases from V and 3 from J; bases not matched to a gene: 8. Germline V gene data show CDR1 as SGHVT and CDR2 as SQSDAQ.

The CDR3, as DNA: TGTGCTAGCAGCTTAGTTTTTTCTAGCGGGAGTTACGAGCAGTACGTC. Protein sequence: CASSLVFSSGSYEQYV. The J gene is TRBJ2-7, the V gene TRBV7-6; TRBD2 agrees at 10 bases. Per germline, CDR1 SGHVS and CDR2 FNYEAQ. The length of the CDR3 is 16 residues.

This clonotype has a handful of counts. The DNA for the CDR3 is TGCAGTGCTCCCCGGCCCTCTGGAAACACCATATATTTT. Translation gives CSAPRPSGNTIYF. This chain connects TRBV20-1 to TRBJ1-3; D call uncertain. This CDR3 is built from 13 residues. Germline V gene sequence: CDR1 DFQATT, CDR2 SNEGSKA (reference sequence). V lost 5 bases, J lost 0 bases, and 8 bases lay in between.

The rearrangement uses TRBV10-3 and TRBJ1-4, with 10 bases identical to TRBD1. J was trimmed by 7 bases and V by 6 bases; bases with no gene match: 2. This CDR3 has 13 amino acids. Germline V gives CDR1 ENHRY, CDR2 SYGVKD. The CDR3 DNA is TGTGCCATCAGGAGACAGGGGGCTGAAAAACTGTTTTTT. It yields the protein CAIRRQGAEKLFF.

This clonotype has a handful of counts. The J gene is TRBJ2-3, the V gene TRBV7-2; 9 bases line up with TRBD1. Germline V gene data show CDR1 as SGHTA and CDR2 as FQGNSA. There are 13 residues in the CDR3. V gave up 4 bases and J gave up 7 bases; unmatched junction bases: 3. CDR3 residues: CASSSTGGNTQYF. The CDR3 coding sequence is TGTGCCAGCAGCTCGACAGGGGGAAATACGCAGTATTTT.

The rearrangement joins TRBV2 to TRBJ2-7; the match to TRBD1 covers 8 bases. V gave up 4 bases and J gave up 6 bases; unmatched junction bases: 2. Germline V gene lookup returns CDR1 SNHLY and CDR2 FYNNEI. CDR3 length equals 12 residues. The CDR3 here is CASSAQGGEQYV. CDR3 in DNA: TGTGCCAGCAGTGCACAGGGGGGCGAGCAGTACGTC.

This clonotype has at least ten counts. The rearrangement links TRBV28 to TRBJ2-7, with 9 bases fitting TRBD1. CDR3 length: 15 amino acids. J gave up 2 bases and V 5 bases, and 7 bases lay outside the gene matches. The germline V gene encodes CDR1 MDHEN and CDR2 SYDVKM. CDR3 sequence: CASSLSGTGPYEQYF. CDR3 bases: TGTGCCAGCAGTCTCTCCGGGACAGGGCCCTACGAGCAGTACTTC.

The chain combines TRBV7-2 with TRBJ2-1; possible D gene TRBD2, 5 bases. Germline-derived CDR1 and CDR2 are SGHTA and FQGNSA. Deletions cut 1 base from V and 5 bases from J, with 12 bases between. CDR3 size: 15 residues. The CDR3 bases are TGTGCCAGCAGCTTAGTCAGGCTAGCCCACAATGAGCAGTTCTTC. This gives the protein CASSLVRLAHNEQFF.

This clonotype was counted between two and nine times. This chain uses TRBV4-3 with TRBJ2-4, with 7 nucleotides matching TRBD2. V was clipped by 0 bases and J by 6 bases; unmatched bases: 17. Germline V lookup: CDR1 LGHNA, CDR2 YSLEER. CDR3 length: 19 residues. CDR3 in amino acids: CASSQEIRGGSGARNIQYF. The CDR3 DNA is TGCGCCAGCAGCCAAGAAATCCGGGGCGGGAGCGGGGCTAGAAACATTCAGTACTTC.

This clonotype was seen a handful of times. The chain couples TRBV4-1 to TRBJ2-1; D uncertain. The CDR3 has 16 amino acids. V dropped 3 bases and J dropped 0 bases, with 12 bases sitting between them. Germline-derived CDR1 and CDR2 are MGHRA and YSYEKL. CDR3 nucleotides: TGCGCCAGCAGCCACTTAACAGAGTTCTCCTACAATGAGCAGTTCTTC. It encodes CASSHLTEFSYNEQFF.

At least ten counts were recorded for this clonotype. The J gene is TRBJ2-2, the V gene TRBV7-2; 13 nucleotides align to TRBD2. CDR3 length equals 17 residues. Trimming removed 2 bases from V and 3 bases from J; junction bases left unmatched: 3. Germline CDR1 reads SGHTA; CDR2 reads FQGNSA. This chain's CDR3 is CASSLKGLAGYTGELFF. CDR3 nucleotide sequence: TGTGCCAGCAGCTTAAAGGGACTAGCGGGATACACCGGGGAGCTGTTTTTT.